These T cell receptor beta chains were read from a single sample in a study of control samples from healthy donors and cancer patients. Here immunoSEQ multiplex PCR was the method, and the copy in TCRdb shows in-frame clones only, minus some. The sample gives under 200,000 clones, 96% of which show up once; approximately 0.97% is in the top ten. Sequenced material: blood. These receptors were obtained from a woman aged 25-40 years in good health. The CDR3 runs from the conserved cysteine through the conserved F or W. The D gene is left open where the match is weak. The size entry is marked missing in some rows and otherwise reads once, few, many or a size class.

j_call: TRBJ1-2
v_call: TRBV15
d_call: TRBD1
clone_size: -
cdr3_length: 15
cdr3_nt: TGTGCCACCAGCAGAGTGACAGGGTCGGTCAATGGCTACACCTTC
cdr3_aa: CATSRVTGSVNGYTF

j_call: TRBJ1-4
v_call: TRBV28
d_call: -
clone_size: -
cdr3_length: 11
cdr3_nt: TGTGCCAGCAGCGGACAGCGAACACTGTTTTTT
cdr3_aa: CASSGQRTLFF

j_call: TRBJ2-5
v_call: TRBV3-1/TRBV3-2
d_call: TRBD2
clone_size: -
cdr3_length: 14
cdr3_nt: TGTGCCAGCAGCCACGCTACTAGCGGGAGAACCCAGTACTTC
cdr3_aa: CASSHATSGRTQYF

j_call: TRBJ2-7
v_call: TRBV9
d_call: -
clone_size: -
cdr3_length: 15
cdr3_nt: TGTGCCAGCAGCCCTCGGGCCTACCCTACCTACGAGCAGTACTTC
cdr3_aa: CASSPRAYPTYEQYF

j_call: TRBJ1-1
v_call: TRBV6-5
d_call: -
clone_size: -
cdr3_length: 12
cdr3_nt: TGTGCCACCTGGACGGGGAACACTGAAGCTTTCTTT
cdr3_aa: CATWTGNTEAFF

j_call: TRBJ1-1
v_call: TRBV4-2
d_call: -
clone_size: -
cdr3_length: 11
cdr3_nt: TGTGCATCAAGAGGGGGTACTGAAGCTTTCTTT
cdr3_aa: CASRGGTEAFF

j_call: TRBJ2-7
v_call: TRBV7-6
d_call: -
clone_size: -
cdr3_length: 14
cdr3_nt: TGTGCCAGCAGCCCCTTATCGGCGGCCTACGAGCAGTACTTC
cdr3_aa: CASSPLSAAYEQYF

j_call: TRBJ2-1
v_call: TRBV6-4
d_call: TRBD1
clone_size: -
cdr3_length: 15
cdr3_nt: TGTGCCAGCAGTGACTCAGGGGGCGCATCGGATGAGCAGTTCTTC
cdr3_aa: CASSDSGGASDEQFF

j_call: TRBJ1-2
v_call: TRBV3-1/TRBV3-2
d_call: -
clone_size: few
cdr3_length: 12
cdr3_nt: TGTGCCAGCAGCCGAGTTCTAGGTGGCTACACCTTC
cdr3_aa: CASSRVLGGYTF

j_call: TRBJ2-7
v_call: TRBV5-6
d_call: -
clone_size: -
cdr3_length: 15
cdr3_nt: TGTGCCAGCAGCTTGGAGCCAGGGACCTCTTCCGAGCAGTACTTC
cdr3_aa: CASSLEPGTSSEQYF

j_call: TRBJ1-3
v_call: TRBV18
d_call: TRBD1
clone_size: -
cdr3_length: 15
cdr3_nt: TGTGCCAGCTCACCTATCGGGACAGGGGAAAACACCATATATTTT
cdr3_aa: CASSPIGTGENTIYF

j_call: TRBJ2-6
v_call: TRBV19
d_call: -
clone_size: -
cdr3_length: 14
cdr3_nt: TGTGCCAGTAGTAGGTCGGTTACAGCCAACGTCCTGACTTTC
cdr3_aa: CASSRSVTANVLTF

j_call: TRBJ2-1
v_call: TRBV7-3
d_call: TRBD1
clone_size: once
cdr3_length: 14
cdr3_nt: TGTGCCAGCAGCAGGGACAGGGGCTACAATGAGCAGTTCTTC
cdr3_aa: CASSRDRGYNEQFF

j_call: TRBJ1-5
v_call: TRBV7-8
d_call: -
clone_size: -
cdr3_length: 17
cdr3_nt: TGTGCCAGCAGCCATAACCCCAGCCGGGGGGGCAATCAGCCCCAGCATTTT
cdr3_aa: CASSHNPSRGGNQPQHF